This entry lists 23 T cell receptor beta chains sequenced from one sample in a study of shared clonotypes between healthy human individuals. The method was immunoSEQ multiplex PCR; TCRdb's version includes in-frame clones alone and lacks a portion of them. The sample records some 2,000,000 clones, more than 90% being singletons. Sequencing was done on a sample of naive CD4+ T cells sorted from blood. Subset here: CD45RA+ positively selected. The source is a man aged 18 to 29 in good health.

With respect to this clone: The same CDR3 also results from other DNA sequences found in this sample. V and J are TRBV19 and TRBJ2-5; TRBD1 is a possible D gene (5 bases). V was pared by 4 bases and J by 4 bases, with 10 bases between. The CDR3 extends over 13 amino acids. Germline CDR1 LNHDA, CDR2 SQIVND (reference sequence). The CDR3 loop reads CASSSTGRETQYF. The CDR3 coding sequence is TGTGCCAGTAGTAGTACAGGTCGAGAGACCCAGTACTTC.

The chain joins TRBV29-1 to TRBJ2-3, with D possibly being TRBD1 (6 bases). The V end lost 8 bases, the J end lost 1 base, and 22 bases lay between the germline ends. From germline, CDR1 is SQVTM and CDR2 ANQGSEA. The CDR3 loop spans 16 amino acids. The CDR3 spells CSTVGATRGGTDTQYF. The CDR3 nucleotides read TGCAGCACAGTGGGGGCCACTAGGGGAGGCACAGATACGCAGTATTTT.

The chain couples TRBV18 to TRBJ2-7; a possible D gene is TRBD1 (6 bases). Germline V gene sequence: CDR1 KGHSH, CDR2 LQKENI. The CDR3 loop spans 12 amino acids. V was shortened by 6 bases and J by 4 bases, with 10 bases between the two germline ends. The CDR3 sequence is CASSDGQYEQYF. The DNA for the CDR3 is TGTGCCAGCTCGGACGGACAGTACGAGCAGTACTTC.

The chain employs TRBV7-9 and TRBJ1-4, with D uncertain. Germline V gives CDR1 SEHNR, CDR2 FQNEAQ (reference sequence). Trimming took off 1 base at V and 7 bases at J, with 10 bases between the two ends. There are 14 residues in the CDR3. CDR3 DNA: TGTGCCAGCAGCTTAGGCTCGGGAGGTGAAAAACTGTTTTTT. The encoded protein is CASSLGSGGEKLFF.

This chain links TRBV28 with TRBJ1-6; D unclear. CDR3 length: 12 residues. Germline assignment: CDR1 MDHEN and CDR2 SYDVKM. The V end lost 3 bases, the J end lost 18 bases, and 15 bases lay between the germline ends. In nucleotides, the CDR3 is TGTGCCAGCAGTTTGGGTTTACTCCCGCCCCACTTT. Encoded protein: CASSLGLLPPHF.

This CDR3 is CASSPREQNPANTEAFF. The CDR3 DNA is TGTGCCAGCTCACCACGGGAACAGAATCCAGCCAACACTGAAGCTTTCTTT. The chain recombines TRBV18 with TRBJ1-1; D not certain. This CDR3 region has 17 residues. Germline loops: CDR1 KGHSH, CDR2 LQKENI. V was clipped by 1 base and J by 2 bases, with 17 bases between them.

The chain carries TRBV5-1 and TRBJ2-7; D is uncertain. The germline CDR1 and CDR2 sequences are SGHRS and YFSETQ. The CDR3 is 13 residues long. With 8 bases removed from V and 2 bases from J, the gap between germline ends came to 14 bases. CDR3 DNA: TGCGCCAGTGCAATATCTCGAGCCTACGAGCAGTACTTC. Translated: CASAISRAYEQYF.

The chain couples TRBV7-9 to TRBJ2-5; 7 bases are a match to TRBD2. This CDR3 is 12 amino acids long. V was pared by 1 base and J by 9 bases, with 2 bases of the junction left unmatched. Looked up from germline, CDR1 is SEHNR and CDR2 is FQNEAQ (reference sequence). CDR3 sequence reads: CASSLGGRAQYF. The CDR3 bases are TGTGCCAGCAGCTTAGGGGGGAGGGCCCAGTACTTC.

V gene TRBV6-5 combines with J gene TRBJ1-4; unclear D gene. This CDR3 contains 15 residues. V shed 3 bases and J shed 3 bases, with 11 bases lying between them. The germline V gene encodes CDR1 MNHEY and CDR2 SVGAGI. The CDR3 DNA reads as TGTGCCAGCAGTTATGGGGAATTTTCTAATGAAAAACTGTTTTTT. Residues: CASSYGEFSNEKLFF.

The rearrangement joins TRBV7-9 to TRBJ1-4, with D tentatively TRBD1 (6 bases). V lost 5 bases, J lost 5 bases, and 15 bases lay in between. The CDR3 has 15 amino acids. Germline V gene lookup returns CDR1 SEHNR and CDR2 FQNEAQ (reference sequence). The DNA for the CDR3 is TGTGCCAGCAGCCCATTGGGGGGCCGGAATGAAAAACTGTTTTTT. Protein: CASSPLGGRNEKLFF.

Regarding this clone: This CDR3 is also generated by other DNA sequences in the sample. The chain couples TRBV9 to TRBJ2-2; D perhaps matches TRBD2 (5 bases). Germline values: CDR1 SGDLS, CDR2 YYNGEE. With 0 bases removed from V and 0 bases from J, the gap between germline ends came to 9 bases. This CDR3 region has 16 residues. CDR3 sequence (DNA): TGTGCCAGCAGCGTAGGGGCGGGTGCGAACACCGGGGAGCTGTTTTTT. It yields the protein CASSVGAGANTGELFF.

The chain has TRBV4-3 and TRBJ1-5; D may be TRBD1 (5 bases). In germline, CDR1 is LGHNA, CDR2 YSLEER. Trimming took off 4 bases at V and 4 bases at J, with 14 bases between the two ends. This CDR3 region has 15 residues. CDR3 protein: CASSLRPGGNQPQHF. In DNA form, the CDR3 reads TGCGCCAGCAGCCTCAGACCGGGGGGTAATCAGCCCCAGCATTTT.

This clone showed up just once. The chain links TRBV5-8 to TRBJ1-3; TRBD1 is a possible D gene (6 bases). CDR1 is SGHTS, CDR2 YDEGEE, per germline. This CDR3 has 14 amino acids. V was clipped by 6 bases and J by 5 bases, with 15 bases between them. The CDR3 loop is CASTHDRTRNTIYF. As DNA, the CDR3 is TGTGCCAGCACCCACGACAGGACACGAAACACCATATATTTT.

The chain is built from TRBV28 and TRBJ1-1; 8 bases are shared with TRBD1. Trimming at V came to 2 bases and at J to 11 bases, leaving 7 bases not matched to a gene. This CDR3 has 13 amino acids. CDR1 and CDR2 from the germline V gene are MDHEN and SYDVKM. In nucleotides, the CDR3 is TGTGCCAGCAGTTTACAGCCGGGACAGGTCGCTTTCTTT. Its protein is CASSLQPGQVAFF.

The chain is built from TRBV27 and TRBJ1-6; 7 nucleotides line up with TRBD1. CDR3 length: 17 residues. Germline CDR1 MNHEY, CDR2 SMNVEV (reference sequence). The ends lost 3 bases at V and 5 bases at J; junction bases unmatched: 10. CDR3 nucleotide sequence: TGTGCCAGCAGTTTGACGGGCGCAACAGGGGATAATTCACCCCTCCACTTT. Encoded protein: CASSLTGATGDNSPLHF.

This clone was detected only once. The genes are TRBV6-5 and TRBJ1-1, with D possibly TRBD1 on 5 matching bases. Germline V gene sequence: CDR1 MNHEY, CDR2 SVGAGI. The CDR3 has 13 amino acids. The V end was cut by 2 bases, the J end by 9 bases, with 13 bases between. CDR3 loop: CASSYSPWGKAFF. Written as DNA, the CDR3 is TGTGCCAGCAGTTACAGCCCCTGGGGCAAAGCTTTCTTT.

The CDR3 region has the DNA TGTGCCAGCAGTTTAACAGATGGCAGGAAGCAGTTCTTC. It yields the protein CASSLTDGRKQFF. J is TRBJ2-1 and V is TRBV28, with unresolved D. Germline V gene sequence: CDR1 MDHEN, CDR2 SYDVKM. The CDR3 has 13 residues. V gave up 2 bases and J gave up 11 bases, with 13 bases separating them.

This chain links TRBV6-5 with TRBJ2-4; no definite D call. Trimming stripped 3 bases from V and 3 bases from J, with 12 bases between. CDR1 is MNHEY, CDR2 SVGAGI, per germline. The CDR3 covers 15 residues. CDR3 residues: CASSYRSSGKNIQYF. The CDR3 DNA sequence: TGTGCCAGCAGTTATCGGTCATCGGGCAAAAACATTCAGTACTTC.

This chain joins TRBV11-2 and TRBJ2-7, with D perhaps matching TRBD1 (5 bases). Germline-derived CDR1 and CDR2 are SGHAT and FQNNGV. The CDR3 loop spans 14 amino acids. V lost 8 bases, J lost 2 bases, and 16 bases lay in between. CDR3 in amino acids: CASAEGHWAYEQYF. CDR3 nucleotides: TGTGCCAGCGCTGAAGGACATTGGGCCTACGAGCAGTACTTC.

The V gene is TRBV30, the J gene TRBJ2-2; D is ambiguous. Deletions cut 3 bases from V and 0 bases from J, with 14 bases between. The length of the CDR3 is 16 residues. Looked up from germline, CDR1 is GTSNPN and CDR2 is SVGIG (reference sequence). CDR3 residues: CAWRALSTSNTGELFF. Here the CDR3 DNA reads TGTGCCTGGAGGGCGTTATCAACTTCGAACACCGGGGAGCTGTTTTTT.

This clone has only one observation. This chain links TRBV10-3 with TRBJ1-1; D remains unclear. The V gene's germline CDR1 is ENHRY and CDR2 SYGVKD. There are 13 residues in the CDR3. Trimming cost V 9 bases and J 1 base, with 12 bases left between them. CDR3 loop: CAISGGTNTEAFF. The CDR3 DNA is TGTGCCATATCGGGCGGAACGAACACTGAAGCTTTCTTT.

In this sample, this clone turned up a few times. V and J are TRBV2 and TRBJ1-1; TRBD1 aligns across 7 bases. From germline, CDR1 is SNHLY and CDR2 FYNNEI. The CDR3 has 13 amino acids. J lost 8 bases, V lost 4 bases, and 7 bases had no gene match. CDR3 bases: TGTGCCAGCAGTGGGGACAGTCGTATAGAAGCTTTCTTT. Translating it yields CASSGDSRIEAFF.

This chain connects TRBV7-2 to TRBJ2-3; TRBD1 matches 9 bases. The V gene's germline CDR1 is SGHTA and CDR2 FQGNSA. Trimming at V came to 5 bases and at J to 5 bases, leaving 8 bases not matched to a gene. This CDR3 has 15 amino acids. CDR3 protein: CASSPGTGRVDTQYF. DNA for the CDR3: TGTGCCAGCAGCCCCGGGACAGGGCGAGTAGATACGCAGTATTTT.